This T cell receptor beta chain was captured by sequencing in a study of OX40 agonist ivuxolimab in advanced cancers. Study background: Having had anti-PD-1, anti-PD-L1 or anti-CTLA-4 therapy before was allowed, and over 35% had some. Findings and caveats of the study: The work left the antigen specificity of expanded peripheral T cells undetermined.

Regarding this clone: The antigen is unknown.

Germline V gene sequence: CDR1 SGDLS, CDR2 YYNGEE. This CDR3 is built from 13 residues. The V segment lost 0 bases and the J segment 9 bases; nucleotides outside the gene matches: 4. Using immunoSEQ multiplex PCR, the repertoire was profiled, and TCRdb retains in-frame clones only, with some absent. The data show tens of thousands of clones, roughly 90% seen once. The receptor's source is an adult with an advanced solid tumor such as melanoma, head and neck, liver or kidney cancer. Specimen: CD4+ or CD8+ T cells sorted from blood, collected in a trial of the OX40 agonist ivuxolimab. J is TRBJ2-7 and V is TRBV9; TRBD2 matches 9 bases. The CDR3 sequence: CASSVVTSGPQYF. Here the CDR3 DNA reads TGTGCCAGCAGCGTAGTGACTAGCGGACCGCAGTACTTC. The full variable domain, completed using reference TRBV9 and TRBJ2-7, is DSGVTQTPKHLITATGQRVTLRCSPRSGDLSVYWYQQSLDQGLQFLIQYYNGEERAKGNILERFSAQQFPDLHSELNLSSLELGDSALYFCASSVVTSGPQYFGPGTRLTVT.